One sample yielded the 20 T cell receptor beta chains listed below, sequenced in a study of blood T cell repertoires in COVID-19. Sequencing used immunoSEQ multiplex PCR; TCRdb keeps in-frame clones, though not all of them. The sample records nearly 200,000 clones, about 89% being singletons. Sequenced input: PBMCs or T cells enriched from blood (not recorded which). Receptors were obtained from a woman younger than 30 who had recovered from COVID-19.

This sequence joins TRBV24-1 and TRBJ1-4; D remains ambiguous. Germline CDR1 reads KGHDR; CDR2 reads SFDVKD. There are 13 residues in the CDR3. Between the trimmed V and J ends, which lost 6 bases and 5 bases, there was a span of 9 bases. Here the CDR3 DNA reads TGTGCCACCAGTAAACCGGGGAATGAAAAACTGTTTTTT. It is translated as CATSKPGNEKLFF.

The chain links TRBV6-5 to TRBJ1-1; 11 bases align to TRBD1. The V gene end was trimmed by 7 bases and the J gene end by 6 bases; junction bases not matched to a gene: 7. The length of the CDR3 is 14 residues. In germline, CDR1 is MNHEY, CDR2 SVGAGI. The DNA for the CDR3 is TGTGCCAGCACACGGGACAGGGGGACAGCTGAAGCTTTCTTT. Protein: CASTRDRGTAEAFF.

This rearrangement joins TRBV10-2 to TRBJ1-1, with D perhaps matching TRBD1 (6 bases). Germline-derived CDR1 and CDR2 are WSHSY and SAAADI. Trimming took 4 bases from V and 6 from J, leaving 15 bases between them. The CDR3 runs to 14 residues. The CDR3 protein is CASSGTGINSEAFF. In DNA, the CDR3 is TGCGCCAGCAGTGGAACAGGGATCAACTCTGAAGCTTTCTTT.

The rearrangement uses TRBV6-5 and TRBJ2-7, with 8 positions matching TRBD1. V gave up 7 bases and J gave up 2 bases; unmatched junction bases: 7. This CDR3 has 14 amino acids. Germline lookup yields CDR1 MNHEY and CDR2 SVGAGI. In nucleotides, the CDR3 is TGTGCCAGCACCCACGGACAGGGAGCCTACGAGCAGTACTTC. Protein sequence: CASTHGQGAYEQYF.

The CDR3 spells CASSQAGGGTEAFF. The CDR3 DNA reads as TGCGCCAGCAGCCAGGCGGGGGGGGGCACTGAAGCTTTCTTT. This chain joins TRBV4-1 and TRBJ1-1, with D maybe TRBD1 (5 bases). The V gene's germline CDR1 is MGHRA and CDR2 YSYEKL. This CDR3 contains 14 residues. Deletions cut 3 bases from V and 4 bases from J, with 12 bases between.

This clone showed up just a few times. V usage is TRBV5-8 and J usage is TRBJ1-5, with D unresolved. Germline V CDR1 and CDR2: SGHTS, YDEGEE. This CDR3 contains 14 residues. V was cut by 0 bases and J by 7 bases, with 11 bases left in between. The CDR3 DNA reads TGTGCCAGCAGCTTGGTAGGAGGGATCCAGCCCCAGCATTTT. It codes for CASSLVGGIQPQHF. Supplemented by reference TRBV5-8 and TRBJ1-5, the full variable domain reads EAGVTQSPTHLIKTRGQQATLRCSPISGHTSVYWYQQALGLGLQFLLWYDEGEERNRGNFPPRFSGRQFPNYSSELNVNALELEDSALYLCASSLVGGIQPQHFGDGTRLSIL.

The chain links TRBV10-3 to TRBJ2-1; 13 positions agree with TRBD2. The CDR3 consists of 19 residues. CDR1 ENHRY and CDR2 SYGVKD come from the germline V gene. Trimming removed 2 bases from V and 8 bases from J; junction bases left unmatched: 15. The DNA for the CDR3 is TGTGCCATCAGTGAGGCAATGACTAGCGGGGGGTCCTTACAGGATGAGCAGTTCTTC. Protein sequence: CAISEAMTSGGSLQDEQFF.

The V and J genes are TRBV2 and TRBJ1-6; D is unresolved. CDR3 size: 14 residues. Between the trimmed V and J ends, which lost 4 bases and 0 bases, there was a span of 4 bases. From germline, CDR1 is SNHLY and CDR2 FYNNEI. As DNA, the CDR3 is TGTGCCAGCAGTGGGAGCTCCTATAATTCACCCCTCCACTTT. It is translated as CASSGSSYNSPLHF.

This clone was counted between two and nine times. V gene TRBV6-4 combines with J gene TRBJ2-3; D gene uncertain. Germline V gene sequence: CDR1 MRHNA, CDR2 SNTAGT. This CDR3 has 13 amino acids. V lost 0 bases and J 2 bases, leaving 3 bases between the germline ends. For the CDR3, the DNA is TGTGCCAGCAGTGACTCCCACACAGATACGCAGTATTTT. It yields the protein CASSDSHTDTQYF.

The gene calls are TRBV19 and TRBJ2-5; the match to TRBD2 covers 11 bases. J was trimmed by 1 base and V by 6 bases; bases with no gene match: 7. Germline-derived CDR1 and CDR2 are LNHDA and SQIVND (reference sequence). CDR3 size: 16 residues. CDR3 bases: TGTGCCAGTAGCTCACCGGGACTAGCGGCCCAAGAGACCCAGTACTTC. Its protein product is CASSSPGLAAQETQYF.

This clone was counted between two and nine times. The chain employs TRBV11-2 and TRBJ2-2; possible D gene TRBD1, 6 bases. The CDR3 extends over 15 amino acids. Deletions cut 5 bases from V and 5 bases from J, with 15 bases between. Germline CDR1 reads SGHAT; CDR2 reads FQNNGV. DNA of the CDR3: TGTGCCAGCAGCGTACAGGGCTTTTCGACCGGGGAGCTGTTTTTT. It encodes CASSVQGFSTGELFF.

The genes are TRBV2 and TRBJ2-7; D may be TRBD1 (6 bases). Germline V gene sequence: CDR1 SNHLY, CDR2 FYNNEI. The V and J ends lost 10 bases and 5 bases respectively, with 12 bases between them. The length of the CDR3 is 11 residues. CDR3 protein: CANTGNHEQYF. DNA for the CDR3: TGTGCCAACACAGGGAACCACGAGCAGTACTTC.

This clone was detected only once. The gene calls are TRBV2 and TRBJ1-5, with D unclear. Trimming took off 7 bases at V and 0 bases at J, with 16 bases between the two ends. Germline CDR1 SNHLY, CDR2 FYNNEI. This CDR3 contains 16 residues. The CDR3 protein is CASTLFPGYSNQPQHF. As DNA, the CDR3 is TGTGCCAGCACCCTATTTCCCGGTTATAGCAATCAGCCCCAGCATTTT.

The genes are TRBV19 and TRBJ1-1; 8 nucleotides match TRBD1. The CDR3 is made up of 15 amino acids. Losses at the gene ends were 3 bases for V and 3 bases for J; bases not matched to a gene: 6. The V gene's germline CDR1 is LNHDA and CDR2 SQIVND (reference sequence). DNA of the CDR3: TGTGCCAGTAGTATGAGACAGGGGACGGACACTGAAGCTTTCTTT. Translating it yields CASSMRQGTDTEAFF.

This clone came up a few times. The CDR3 sequence is CATRGDSYGYTF. CDR3 nucleotides: TGTGCCACCAGAGGGGACAGCTATGGCTACACCTTC. The chain has TRBV24-1 and TRBJ1-2; 7 positions match TRBD1. This CDR3 comprises 12 residues. Trimming removed 7 bases from V and 4 bases from J; junction bases left unmatched: 2. Germline values: CDR1 KGHDR, CDR2 SFDVKD.

The V gene is TRBV7-9, the J gene TRBJ2-7, with TRBD1 as a possible D gene (6 bases). Germline V gene data show CDR1 as SEHNR and CDR2 as FQNEAQ (reference sequence). CDR3 size: 15 residues. Trimming removed 0 bases at V and 3 bases at J, with 12 bases between. This CDR3 reads CASSLAYREDYEQYF. CDR3 bases: TGTGCCAGCAGCTTAGCGTACAGGGAAGACTACGAGCAGTACTTC.

This chain links TRBV30 with TRBJ1-3, with 10 nucleotides matching TRBD1. The CDR3 is 15 amino acids. Per the germline V gene, CDR1 is GTSNPN and CDR2 is SVGIG (reference sequence). Trimming removed 2 bases from V and 4 bases from J; junction bases left unmatched: 5. The CDR3 bases are TGTGCCTGGAGTCCGGGACAGGGGATAGGAAACACCATATATTTT. Protein: CAWSPGQGIGNTIYF.

This chain's CDR3 is CASSPPLAETQYF. The CDR3 DNA sequence: TGTGCCAGCAGCCCCCCTTTAGCGGAGACCCAGTACTTC. This chain uses TRBV7-9 with TRBJ2-5, with D maybe TRBD2 (5 bases). Trimming cost V 5 bases and J 5 bases, with 12 bases left between them. Per germline, CDR1 SEHNR and CDR2 FQNEAQ (reference sequence). This CDR3 contains 13 residues.

In its sample, this clone was seen a few times. This chain uses TRBV6-1 with TRBJ1-4, with 7 bases matching TRBD1. The V segment lost 2 bases and the J segment 8 bases; nucleotides outside the gene matches: 8. Germline CDR1 reads MNHNS; CDR2 reads SASEGT. The CDR3 length is 15 residues. CDR3 sequence: CASSEKGAGSEKLFF. CDR3 in DNA: TGTGCCAGCAGTGAAAAGGGGGCAGGCTCGGAAAAACTGTTTTTT.

This chain links TRBV6-6 with TRBJ1-6, with a tentative D call TRBD1 (6 bases). V was clipped by 5 bases and J by 0 bases, with 17 bases between them. The CDR3 runs 18 residues. The germline CDR1 and CDR2 sequences are MNHNY and SVGAGI (reference sequence). The CDR3 protein is CASSRDTLTSSYNSPLHF. The DNA of the CDR3 is TGTGCCAGCAGTCGGGACACCCTAACGAGCTCCTATAATTCACCCCTCCACTTT.